The rows below give T cell receptor beta chains drawn from one sample of a study of blood T cell repertoires in COVID-19. Clones were read by immunoSEQ multiplex PCR, and TCRdb kept only the in-frame ones, dropping some. This sample yields some 190,000 clones, of which about four fifths are seen a single time; roughly 7.8% belongs to the top ten. Sequenced: peripheral blood. These receptor sequences come from a woman older than 75 with COVID-19, enrolled during active disease. The CDR3 runs from the conserved cysteine through the conserved F or W. The D gene is left open where the match is weak. A row's size may be missing; if present it is once, few, many or a size class.

v_gene	j_gene	abundance	d_gene	CDR3nt	CDR3aa
TRBV29-1	TRBJ2-7	NA	NA	TGCAGCGTTGATTCGGGGAACGAGCAGTACTTC	CSVDSGNEQYF
TRBV19	TRBJ2-6	NA	NA	TGTGCCAGTAGTAAGCGCCTTTCGGAACCTGGGGCCAACGTCCTGACTTTC	CASSKRLSEPGANVLTF
TRBV5-6	TRBJ1-5	NA	TRBD1	TGTGCCAGCAGCTCTCAGACAGGGGTCGGGCAGCCCCAGCATTTT	CASSSQTGVGQPQHF
TRBV3-1/TRBV3-2	TRBJ2-7	NA	NA	TGTGCCAGCAGCCAAGATATCCCCTCAGGGGAGCAGTACTTC	CASSQDIPSGEQYF
TRBV19	TRBJ1-5	NA	NA	TGTGCCAGTAGTATATCAGGTTTCAATCAGCCCCAGCATTTT	CASSISGFNQPQHF
TRBV9	TRBJ2-5	NA	NA	TGTGCCAGCAGCGTGGAGGGGATGGAGACCCAGTACTTC	CASSVEGMETQYF
TRBV7-2	TRBJ1-1	NA	TRBD1	TGTGCCAGCAGCTTAGGGACAGGCCGTACTGAAGCTTTCTTT	CASSLGTGRTEAFF
TRBV9	TRBJ1-1	NA	NA	TGTGCCAGCACCCTAGGGGCGGGAACTGAAGCTTTCTTT	CASTLGAGTEAFF
TRBV18	TRBJ2-5	once	TRBD2	TGTGCCAGCTCACCAGCGGGAGGGGAAGAGACCCAGTACTTC	CASSPAGGEETQYF
TRBV7-8	TRBJ2-7	NA	TRBD2	TGTGCCAGCAGCTTATGGGGGAGCGGGAGCAACGAGCAGTACTTC	CASSLWGSGSNEQYF
TRBV11-1	TRBJ2-7	NA	TRBD1	TGTGCCAGCAGCTTAGTCGGGACAGCTTCCTACGAGCAGTACTTC	CASSLVGTASYEQYF
TRBV6-5	TRBJ1-2	once	NA	TGTGCCAGCAGACAGCTTTCCTATGGCTACACCTTC	CASRQLSYGYTF
TRBV11-2	TRBJ1-3	NA	NA	TGTGCCAGCAGCCCCCGTGGGGGCGGAAACACCATATATTTT	CASSPRGGGNTIYF
TRBV19	TRBJ1-2	NA	NA	TGTGCCAGTAGTATGGAGTACAGGGCGATGGGCTACACCTTC	CASSMEYRAMGYTF
TRBV19	TRBJ2-7	NA	NA	TGTGCCAGTAGTCCTGGCGGCACCTACGCGCAGTACTTC	CASSPGGTYAQYF
TRBV11-3	TRBJ2-1	NA	NA	TGTGCCAGCAGTGAGGGGGGGCTAGCGAACTACAATGAGCAGTTCTTC	CASSEGGLANYNEQFF
TRBV6-5	TRBJ1-5	NA	NA	TGTGCCAGCAGTTTAGGACAGAATCAGCCCCAGCATTTT	CASSLGQNQPQHF